This entry lists 8 T cell receptor beta chains sequenced from one sample in a study of regulatory T cells in long-lasting Graves disease. Building of the TCR beta libraries involved iRepertoire HTBI primers and Arm-PCR of CDR3 regions. TCRdb ran MiXCR on the multiplex PCR reads and lists one entry per CDR3 protein. The data hold 320,000 or so distinct CDR3 sequences, with approximately 20% observed a single time. Time point described: newly diagnosed GD, antithyroid drugs for less than 3 months. After RNA was extracted from PBMCs, the TCR library was made from it. Sequenced material: peripheral blood mononuclear cells (PBMCs), taken at new diagnosis, from a patient treated with antithyroid drugs. These receptors were obtained from a female donor with Graves disease.

V gene TRBV4-1 combines with J gene TRBJ2-2; D is perhaps TRBD2 (5 bases). The germline V gene has CDR1 MGHRA and CDR2 YSYEKL. This CDR3 region has 19 residues. V dropped 4 bases and J dropped 4 bases, with 25 bases sitting between them. CDR3 coding DNA: TGCGCCAGCAGCCTTGGGCCCGAAGAAACCCGAGCGGTCACCGGGGAGCTGTTTTTT. Its protein is CASSLGPEETRAVTGELFF.

This clonotype was seen ten or more times. V usage is TRBV5-1 and J usage is TRBJ2-7; 7 positions match TRBD2. The CDR3 sequence is 13 residues long. V lost 7 bases and J lost 1; bases outside the gene matches: 5. Per germline, CDR1 SGHRS and CDR2 YFSETQ. In DNA form, the CDR3 reads TGCGCCAGCGGCCAGCGGGGATCCTACGAGCAGTACTTC. This sequence encodes CASGQRGSYEQYF. The entire variable domain, with the rest obtained from reference TRBV5-1 and TRBJ2-7, is as follows: KAGVTQTPRYLIKTRGQQVTLSCSPISGHRSVSWYQQTPGQGLQFLFEYFSETQRNKGNFPGRFSGRQFSNSRSEMNVSTLELGDSALYLCASGQRGSYEQYFGPGTRLTVT.

The sample holds many counts of this clonotype. The V call is TRBV11-1, the J call TRBJ2-3, with D uncertain. The CDR3 has 15 residues. Germline V lookup: CDR1 SGHAT, CDR2 FQDESV (reference sequence). V gave up 3 bases and J gave up 4 bases, with 14 bases separating them. The CDR3 nucleotides read TGTGCCAGCAGCTTTTCTGGGTCAAAATCAGATACGCAGTATTTT. This codes for CASSFSGSKSDTQYF.

This clonotype was seen many times. The rearrangement joins TRBV2 to TRBJ1-4, with 9 bases matching TRBD1. Per germline, CDR1 SNHLY and CDR2 FYNNEI. The junction had 10 bases not matched to a gene; V was cut back by 6 bases and J by 8 bases. CDR3 length: 15 residues. CDR3 nucleotides: TGTGCCAGCAGAGTTGGGACAGGGTTTTGGGAAAAACTGTTTTTT. It yields the protein CASRVGTGFWEKLFF.

This clonotype occurred many times. The chain links TRBV28 to TRBJ1-4; D unresolved. Trimming removed 1 base at V and 8 bases at J, with 5 bases between. Germline CDR1 MDHEN, CDR2 SYDVKM. There are 12 residues in the CDR3. This CDR3 is CASSLYDEKLFF. DNA for the CDR3: TGTGCCAGCAGTTTATACGACGAAAAACTGTTTTTT.

About this clonotype itself: A much larger clone differs by one base, so this may be a read error. The rearrangement joins TRBV12-3 or TRBV12-4 to TRBJ1-2; tentatively, D is TRBD1 (6 bases). The CDR3 length is 12 residues. CDR3 nucleotide sequence: TGTGTCAGCAGGCGGGGGCCGGGCGGCTACACCTTC. Translated: CVSRRGPGGYTF.

This clonotype was detected a few times. The rearrangement joins TRBV4-2 to TRBJ2-3; D unclear. The V end was cut by 0 bases, the J end by 7 bases, with 11 bases between. This CDR3 has 14 residues. CDR1 is LGHNA and CDR2 is YNFKEQ in the germline V gene. The CDR3 DNA reads TGTGCCAGCAGCCAAGATCCACTCGCCTATACGCAGTATTTT. It is translated as CASSQDPLAYTQYF.

This clonotype was counted many times. The chain is built from TRBV5-6 and TRBJ2-1, with a tentative D call TRBD1 (7 bases). The length of the CDR3 is 15 residues. The ends were cut back, 0 bases at V and 5 bases at J, with 12 bases in the middle. Germline V lookup: CDR1 SGHDT, CDR2 YYEEEE. CDR3 amino acids: CASSLGGGGHNEQFF. CDR3 coding DNA: TGTGCCAGCAGCTTGGGCGGAGGGGGCCACAATGAGCAGTTCTTC.